The rows below give T cell receptor beta chains drawn from one sample of a study of shared clonotypes between healthy human individuals. Clones were sequenced by immunoSEQ multiplex PCR, and TCRdb holds only the in-frame ones, with some missing. The top ten clones hold about 1.1% of a sample with some 2 million clones, about 95% of them seen once. Sample: naive CD8+ T cells sorted from blood. The receptors here all came from a man aged 18 to 29 in good health. Each CDR3 is given with its conserved first and last residue. The D gene is left open where the match is weak. Rows give clone size only sometimes, using once, few, many, or a class for an expanded clone.

CASSPSDGPRTYGYTF	TGTGCCAGCAGTCCTTCGGACGGTCCCAGAACCTATGGCTACACCTTC	once	NA	TRBV27	TRBJ1-2
CAWDLTGAGELFF	TGTGCCTGGGATTTAACGGGGGCTGGGGAGCTGTTTTTT	NA	NA	TRBV30	TRBJ2-2
CASSSSGNPYNEQFF	TGTGCCAGCAGTTCCAGCGGGAATCCTTACAATGAGCAGTTCTTC	NA	TRBD2	TRBV7-8	TRBJ2-1
CAWSADTGISEKLFF	TGTGCCTGGAGTGCCGATACAGGGATTTCTGAAAAACTGTTTTTT	once	NA	TRBV30	TRBJ1-4
CASSFPDKPPYEQYF	TGTGCCAGCAGTTTCCCCGATAAACCCCCCTACGAGCAGTACTTC	NA	NA	TRBV6-6	TRBJ2-7
CASSIRWGQGDYGYTF	TGTGCCAGTAGTATAAGGTGGGGACAGGGCGACTATGGCTACACCTTC	NA	TRBD1	TRBV19	TRBJ1-2
CAWSVLGGSGEAFF	TGTGCCTGGAGTGTACTGGGGGGATCCGGTGAAGCTTTCTTT	NA	NA	TRBV30	TRBJ1-1
CATEGRSSNQPQHF	TGTGCCACCGAGGGCCGATCTAGCAATCAGCCCCAGCATTTT	NA	NA	TRBV19	TRBJ1-5
CGSGSVTYEQYF	TGTGGGAGCGGGAGTGTAACCTACGAGCAGTACTTC	NA	TRBD2	TRBV10-3	TRBJ2-7
CASIGTGELYEQYF	TGTGCCAGCATCGGGACAGGGGAACTCTACGAGCAGTACTTC	NA	TRBD1	TRBV2	TRBJ2-7
CASSLSWVRGGETQYF	TGTGCCAGCAGTTTATCCTGGGTCCGAGGGGGAGAGACCCAGTACTTC	NA	NA	TRBV27	TRBJ2-5
CASSLGEWDYNEQFF	TGTGCCAGCAGCTTAGGCGAGTGGGACTACAATGAGCAGTTCTTC	NA	NA	TRBV7-9	TRBJ2-1
CASSSATDYEQYF	TGTGCCAGCAGTTCGGCTACAGACTACGAGCAGTACTTC	NA	NA	TRBV27	TRBJ2-7
CASSPGTDEKLFF	TGTGCCAGCAGCCCCGGGACCGACGAAAAACTGTTTTTT	NA	NA	TRBV13	TRBJ1-4
CASSVGNSYEQYF	TGTGCCAGCAGCGTAGGCAACTCCTACGAGCAGTACTTC	NA	NA	TRBV9	TRBJ2-7
CASSLQGGEAFF	TGTGCCAGCAGCCTACAGGGAGGTGAAGCTTTCTTT	NA	NA	TRBV7-8	TRBJ1-1
CASSLEATSYEQYF	TGCGCCAGCAGCTTGGAGGCCACCTCCTACGAGCAGTACTTC	NA	NA	TRBV5-1	TRBJ2-7
CAWSVTDIEQFF	TGTGCCTGGAGTGTGACAGACATTGAGCAGTTCTTC	NA	NA	TRBV30	TRBJ2-1
CASSLGHTDTQYF	TGTGCCAGCAGCTTGGGTCACACAGATACGCAGTATTTT	NA	NA	TRBV5-4	TRBJ2-3
CASSLVLGGSNHEQYF	TGTGCCAGCAGCTTAGTCTTAGGAGGGTCGAACCACGAGCAGTACTTC	NA	NA	TRBV7-9	TRBJ2-7
CAISESDNGPYEQYF	TGTGCCATCAGTGAGTCAGACAACGGGCCCTACGAGCAGTACTTC	NA	NA	TRBV10-3	TRBJ2-7
CATSRGTALQETQYF	TGTGCCACCAGCAGAGGGACAGCCCTACAAGAGACCCAGTACTTC	NA	NA	TRBV15	TRBJ2-5
CASSPWGAEETQYF	TGTGCCAGCAGTCCGTGGGGGGCGGAAGAGACCCAGTACTTC	NA	NA	TRBV6-5	TRBJ2-5
CASSPGTALSSYEQYF	TGTGCCAGCAGCCCGGGGACAGCCCTTTCATCCTACGAGCAGTACTTC	once	TRBD1	TRBV7-9	TRBJ2-7
CAISEVGGGNEQFF	TGTGCCATCAGTGAGGTCGGCGGGGGGAATGAGCAGTTCTTC	NA	TRBD2	TRBV10-3	TRBJ2-1
CASSFSGGTYEQYF	TGCGCCAGCAGCTTTTCCGGGGGGACCTACGAGCAGTACTTC	NA	TRBD2	TRBV5-1	TRBJ2-7
CASSEVKTGGPSNEQFF	TGTGCCAGCAGTGAAGTTAAAACGGGGGGGCCTAGCAATGAGCAGTTCTTC	NA	TRBD2	TRBV6-1	TRBJ2-1
CASSINLVDRGGQPQHF	TGTGCCAGTAGTATTAATCTCGTGGACAGGGGAGGTCAGCCCCAGCATTTT	NA	TRBD1	TRBV19	TRBJ1-5
CASSTGGQSYEQYF	TGTGCCAGTAGTACTGGGGGACAGTCCTACGAGCAGTACTTC	NA	TRBD1	TRBV19	TRBJ2-7
CASRDTGKAENTEAFF	TGTGCCAGCAGAGATACCGGGAAGGCAGAGAACACTGAAGCTTTCTTT	NA	NA	TRBV7-9	TRBJ1-1
CASSADRGRTEAFF	TGTGCCAGCAGTGCCGACAGGGGCCGCACTGAAGCTTTCTTT	NA	TRBD1	TRBV28	TRBJ1-1
CASSIRTGGGEKLFF	TGTGCCAGTAGTATACGGACAGGAGGGGGTGAAAAACTGTTTTTT	once	TRBD1	TRBV19	TRBJ1-4
CASSLPGIYNSPLHF	TGTGCCAGCAGCCTCCCGGGGATCTATAATTCACCCCTCCACTTT	NA	NA	TRBV5-4	TRBJ1-6
CASSLEGGVYEKLFF	TGCGCCAGCAGCTTGGAAGGGGGTGTATATGAAAAACTGTTTTTT	NA	NA	TRBV5-1	TRBJ1-4
CASSLSWGETQYF	TGTGCCAGCAGTTTATCGTGGGGGGAGACCCAGTACTTC	NA	NA	TRBV27	TRBJ2-5
CASSPTQETQYF	TGTGCCAGCAGCCCCACTCAAGAGACCCAGTACTTC	NA	NA	TRBV11-2	TRBJ2-5
CASSIDGGSTDTQYF	TGTGCCAGTAGTATAGACGGAGGAAGCACAGATACGCAGTATTTT	NA	NA	TRBV19	TRBJ2-3
CASTIPTGGESYEQYF	TGTGCCAGCACAATTCCTACTGGCGGGGAGTCTTACGAGCAGTACTTC	NA	NA	TRBV7-9	TRBJ2-7
CAWSVQDLGSPTDTQYF	TGTGCCTGGAGTGTACAAGATTTGGGCAGCCCCACAGATACGCAGTATTTT	NA	NA	TRBV30	TRBJ2-3
CASRVQEGGELFF	TGTGCCAGCCGTGTTCAGGAGGGCGGGGAGCTGTTTTTT	NA	NA	TRBV5-6	TRBJ2-2
CASSLGTAYTDTQYF	TGTGCCAGCAGCTTAGGGACAGCCTACACAGATACGCAGTATTTT	NA	NA	TRBV7-6	TRBJ2-3
CASSYDGPAPPLYEQYF	TGTGCCAGCAGCTACGACGGGCCGGCCCCGCCACTATACGAGCAGTACTTC	few	NA	TRBV7-9	TRBJ2-7
CASSEDRGGNQPQHF	TGTGCCAGCAGTGAAGACAGGGGCGGAAATCAGCCCCAGCATTTT	NA	TRBD1	TRBV6-1	TRBJ1-5
CASSDPGLAGKETQYF	TGTGCCAGCAGCGATCCGGGACTAGCGGGCAAAGAGACCCAGTACTTC	NA	TRBD2	TRBV9	TRBJ2-5
CASSWKLAGGDYEQYF	TGTGCCAGCAGTTGGAAACTAGCGGGGGGAGACTACGAGCAGTACTTC	NA	TRBD2	TRBV28	TRBJ2-7
CATSRGTSGGYEQYF	TGTGCCACCAGCCGCGGGACTAGCGGGGGTTACGAGCAGTACTTC	NA	TRBD2	TRBV15	TRBJ2-7
CASSLSRGQGNTIYF	TGTGCCAGCAGTTTATCGCGGGGGCAAGGAAACACCATATATTTT	NA	NA	TRBV27	TRBJ1-3
CASSQESQGLYHYEQYF	TGTGCCAGCAGCCAAGAATCACAGGGGTTGTATCACTACGAGCAGTACTTC	NA	TRBD1	TRBV14	TRBJ2-7
CASSKQLYEQYF	TGTGCCAGCAGCAAACAGCTCTACGAGCAGTACTTC	NA	NA	TRBV5-6	TRBJ2-7
CASSYFATQGETQYF	TGTGCCAGCAGTTACTTCGCGACGCAAGGGGAGACCCAGTACTTC	NA	NA	TRBV6-5	TRBJ2-5
CASIGQGYSPLHF	TGTGCCAGCATCGGACAGGGGTACTCACCCCTCCACTTT	NA	TRBD1	TRBV28	TRBJ1-6
CASSSTGGNTEAFF	TGTGCCAGCAGTTCGACAGGGGGGAACACTGAAGCTTTCTTT	NA	TRBD1	TRBV6-5	TRBJ1-1
CASSTEIYGYTF	TGTGCCAGCAGTACAGAGATCTATGGCTACACCTTC	NA	NA	TRBV28	TRBJ1-2
CASSIPGGAYEQYF	TGTGCCAGTAGTATCCCAGGGGGCGCGTACGAGCAGTACTTC	NA	TRBD1	TRBV19	TRBJ2-7
CASSLGGSSYEQYF	TGTGCCAGCAGCTTGGGGGGGTCCTCCTACGAGCAGTACTTC	once	NA	TRBV5-6	TRBJ2-7
CASTGGQPQHF	TGTGCCAGCACTGGAGGTCAGCCCCAGCATTTT	NA	NA	TRBV28	TRBJ1-5
CASSLSPPSGRGHNEQFF	TGTGCCAGCAGCTTAAGCCCCCCTAGCGGGAGAGGCCACAATGAGCAGTTCTTC	NA	TRBD2	TRBV11-2	TRBJ2-1
CASSPQGAGTDTQYF	TGTGCCAGCAGTCCACAGGGGGCTGGCACAGATACGCAGTATTTT	NA	TRBD1	TRBV6-6	TRBJ2-3
CAIRIDSAAYGYTF	TGTGCCATCAGAATAGACAGCGCTGCCTATGGCTACACCTTC	NA	NA	TRBV10-3	TRBJ1-2
CASTPWGRGTDTQYF	TGTGCCAGCACCCCCTGGGGACGCGGCACAGATACGCAGTATTTT	NA	NA	TRBV27	TRBJ2-3